This T cell receptor (beta chain) is drawn from a study of blood T cell repertoires in COVID-19. Across the study: Donors in the United States, Italy and Spain gave samples during acute or convalescent COVID-19.

V shed 10 bases and J 1 base; nucleotides not matched to a gene: 7. The length of the CDR3 is 14 residues. Germline V gene lookup returns CDR1 ENHRY and CDR2 SYGVKD. Some clones are missing from TCRdb's copy, which holds only in-frame ones; the method was immunoSEQ multiplex PCR. The data hold 65,000 to 80,000 clones, with roughly nine tenths observed a single time. The receptor's source is a human donor in a cohort sampled during active COVID-19. The V gene is TRBV10-3, the J gene TRBJ2-3; 8 nucleotides agree with TRBD2. Material for sequencing was peripheral blood. Here the CDR3 reads CATQSGSGTDTQYF. The DNA for the CDR3 is TGTGCCACCCAGAGCGGGAGTGGCACAGATACGCAGTATTTT.